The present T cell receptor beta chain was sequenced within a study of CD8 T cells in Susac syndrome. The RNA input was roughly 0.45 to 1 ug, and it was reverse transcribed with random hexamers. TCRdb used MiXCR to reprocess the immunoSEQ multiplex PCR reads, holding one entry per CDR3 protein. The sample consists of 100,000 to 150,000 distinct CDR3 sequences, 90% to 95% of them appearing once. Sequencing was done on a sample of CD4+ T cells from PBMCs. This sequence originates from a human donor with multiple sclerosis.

The CDR3 bases are TGTGCCAGCAGTTGGACCTCACAGAAAAGGAACGAGAACACTGAAGCTTTCTTT. Protein product: CASSWTSQKRNENTEAFF. The V and J genes are TRBV6-2 or TRBV6-3 and TRBJ1-1, with D hard to call. CDR3 size: 18 residues. Germline V CDR1 and CDR2: MNHEY, SVGEGT. V lost 4 bases, J lost 1 base, and 22 bases lay in between.